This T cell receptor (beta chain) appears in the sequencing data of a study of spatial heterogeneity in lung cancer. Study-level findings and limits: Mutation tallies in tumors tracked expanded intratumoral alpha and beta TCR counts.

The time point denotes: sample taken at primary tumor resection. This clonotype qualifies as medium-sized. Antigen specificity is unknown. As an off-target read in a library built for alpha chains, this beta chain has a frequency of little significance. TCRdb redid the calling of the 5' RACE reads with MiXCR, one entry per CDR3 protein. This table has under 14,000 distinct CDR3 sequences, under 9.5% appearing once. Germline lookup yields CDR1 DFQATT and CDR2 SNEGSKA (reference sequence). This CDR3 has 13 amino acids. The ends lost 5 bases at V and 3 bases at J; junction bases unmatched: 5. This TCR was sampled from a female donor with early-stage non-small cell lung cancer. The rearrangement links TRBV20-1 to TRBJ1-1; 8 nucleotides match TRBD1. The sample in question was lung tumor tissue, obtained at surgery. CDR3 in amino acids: CSAGDRGDTEAFF. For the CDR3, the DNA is TGCAGTGCTGGCGACAGGGGTGACACTGAAGCTTTCTTT.